These T cell receptor beta chains were read from a single sample in a study of monozygotic twins with cystic fibrosis. TCRdb's copy holds only in-frame clones and misses some; the assay was immunoSEQ multiplex PCR. The sample yields roughly 10,000 clones, around 97% seen once. The material sequenced was blood. These receptors were taken from a boy younger than 18 with cystic fibrosis. CDR3s include the opening cysteine and the closing phenylalanine or tryptophan. A D gene is named only where the DNA matches it firmly. Only part of the rows carry a size: once, few, many, or a class if the clone is expanded.

CDR3 protein	CDR3 DNA	V gene	clone size	J gene	D gene
CASGDDSRGEAFF	TGTGCCAGCGGGGACGATTCGAGGGGTGAAGCTTTCTTT	TRBV28	.	TRBJ1-1	.
CASSVDSGGAGNEQFF	TGTGCCAGCAGCGTAGATAGCGGGGGGGCCGGCAATGAGCAGTTCTTC	TRBV9	.	TRBJ2-1	TRBD2
CASRSDRGTTYEQYF	TGTGCCAGCAGGTCGGACAGGGGGACAACCTACGAGCAGTACTTC	TRBV6-6	.	TRBJ2-7	TRBD1
CASSPGTLSSYEQYF	TGTGCCAGCAGCCCGGGGACCTTAAGCTCCTACGAGCAGTACTTC	TRBV9	.	TRBJ2-7	.
CASSVVGEGGSPSGANVLTF	TGTGCCAGCAGCGTAGTAGGTGAGGGAGGCAGCCCGTCTGGGGCCAACGTCCTGACTTTC	TRBV9	.	TRBJ2-6	.
CASSVQPGSVSHTEAFF	TGTGCCAGCAGCGTACAACCAGGGTCGGTATCTCACACTGAAGCTTTCTTT	TRBV9	.	TRBJ1-1	.
CAQSGGLGQPQHF	TGTGCCCAGAGCGGCGGCCTTGGACAGCCCCAGCATTTT	TRBV30	.	TRBJ1-5	.
CASSIQTPGLAGLSYEQYF	TGTGCCAGCAGCATACAAACCCCGGGACTAGCGGGACTCTCCTACGAGCAGTACTTC	TRBV7-2	.	TRBJ2-7	TRBD2
CASSLASGHRNTGELFF	TGTGCCAGCAGCTTAGCTTCGGGACATCGGAACACCGGGGAGCTGTTTTTT	TRBV7-3	.	TRBJ2-2	.
CASSQVTGAETQYF	TGTGCCAGCAGCCAAGTTACGGGGGCAGAGACCCAGTACTTC	TRBV4-2	.	TRBJ2-5	.
CASKGGGEVLNSNQPQHF	TGTGCCAGTAAGGGCGGGGGCGAAGTCCTCAATAGCAATCAGCCCCAGCATTTT	TRBV19	once	TRBJ1-5	.
CASSYAEPGVSPLHF	TGTGCCAGCAGTTACGCAGAACCGGGGGTTTCACCCCTCCACTTT	TRBV6-6	once	TRBJ1-6	.
CASSLDGAFF	TGTGCCAGCAGCTTAGACGGGGCTTTCTTT	TRBV11-2	.	TRBJ1-1	.